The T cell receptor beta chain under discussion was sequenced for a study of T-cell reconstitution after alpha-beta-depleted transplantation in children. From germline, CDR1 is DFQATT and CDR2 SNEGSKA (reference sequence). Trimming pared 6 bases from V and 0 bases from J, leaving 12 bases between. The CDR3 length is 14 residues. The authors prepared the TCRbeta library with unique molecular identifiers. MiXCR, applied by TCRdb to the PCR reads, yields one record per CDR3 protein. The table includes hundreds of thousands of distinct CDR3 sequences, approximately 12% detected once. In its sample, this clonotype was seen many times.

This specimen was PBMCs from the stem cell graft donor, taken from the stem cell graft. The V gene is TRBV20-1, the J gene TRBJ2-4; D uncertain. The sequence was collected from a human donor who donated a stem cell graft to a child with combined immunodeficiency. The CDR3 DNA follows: TGCAGTGCCCTCGAGATCCTAGCCAAAAACATTCAGTACTTC. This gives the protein CSALEILAKNIQYF.